This T cell receptor (beta chain) was recovered during a study of CD8 T cells in Susac syndrome. The authors reverse transcribed about 0.45 to 1 ug RNA with random hexamers. TCRdb used MiXCR to reprocess the immunoSEQ multiplex PCR reads, holding one entry per CDR3 protein. The table lists 330,000 or so distinct CDR3 sequences, around 85% of them singletons, with 0.21% in the top ten. The source is a human donor with multiple sclerosis. Input material: CD8+ T cells from PBMCs.

The CDR3 DNA follows: TGTGCCAGCAGCCAAGTCGTTGGCTCTGGAAACACCATATATTTT. It specifies CASSQVVGSGNTIYF. The genes are TRBV4-2 and TRBJ1-3; D is unclear. Trimming took 1 base from V and 0 from J, leaving 7 bases between them. This CDR3 spans 15 amino acids. Germline values: CDR1 LGHNA, CDR2 YNFKEQ.